Reported below is one T cell receptor beta chain. There are many counts of this clonotype. Its antigen remains unidentified. No much larger clone exists at a distance of one base, and base qualities are not known. The data are from a study of CD8 T cells in ankylosing spondylitis (dated by TCRdb to the late 2010s). Describing the broader study: The study set out to find disease-linked TCR variants by profiling T cell receptor beta repertoires in ankylosing spondylitis patients and healthy donors. The whole study cohort included 108 healthy donors and around 25 ankylosing spondylitis patients. Peripheral blood was sampled, and synovial fluid was additionally collected from ankylosing spondylitis patients.

For sequencing, an Illumina HiSeq 2500 was employed. Quantitative 5'-RACE with molecular barcodes was used to prepare TCR beta libraries. The paper's data handling went like this. To identify disease-linked TCR variants, a new computational method was used, one built on a probabilistic model of VDJ rearrangement. TCRdb cleaned the public reads at Q25 with fastp, built clones with MiXCR and kept in-frame beta chains. When rows share a CDR3 protein, they turn into one entry using the most common DNA and genes. The V and J calls were not made by the authors but by TCRdb's processing. Counted in this sample were fewer than 200,000 distinct CDR3 sequences; roughly 18% of them appeared once. The ten largest clones take up roughly 4.5% of the sample. CDR1 and CDR2 are drawn from the germline V gene: LGHNA, YNFKEQ. Deletion took 3 bases off V and 6 bases off J, with a span of 14 bases between the germline ends. From the cysteine up to the phenylalanine, the CDR3 has a length of 15 residues. Just the 45-base CDR3 DNA is kept, in frame starting at base 1.

Overall results and qualifications from the work: Blood from ankylosing spondylitis patients appeared to be characterized by a TCR beta motif composed of about eight highly homologous amino acid variants. Significant enrichment of the disease-linked clones was reported in matched synovial fluid samples from ankylosing spondylitis patients. The disease-linked clones had a CD8+ phenotype and were found at relatively low frequencies in peripheral blood. Some TCR beta motif variants had previously been reported in synovial fluid and blood of reactive arthritis patients, which suggested common disease-initiation mechanisms.

This receptor was taken from a male donor between 5 and 35 years old with ankylosing spondylitis or in good health (not recorded which). Donor details come from another sample of the same person, matched by shared clones. Sequenced input: blood, either unsorted or a sorted T cell fraction (not recorded which). The rearranged chain carries TRBV4-2 and TRBJ2-2; TRBD1 is a weak D gene call, 6 bases matching. Here the CDR3 is given as CASSQPPGTSGELFF. The bases are TGTGCCAGCAGCCAGCCGCCCGGGACATCCGGGGAGCTGTTTTTT.